The 32 T cell receptor beta chains reported below all come from one sample, sequenced in a study of shared clonotypes between healthy human individuals. Sequencing was performed with immunoSEQ multiplex PCR; in TCRdb, only in-frame clones are kept and a portion is missing. The repertoire consists of nearly 1,000,000 clones, with about 80% occurring once and the leading ten covering roughly 1.5%. The sequencing input was memory CD4+ T cells sorted from blood. The subset: CD45RA-negative fraction. The source is a man aged 18 to 29 in good health.

V and J are TRBV5-3 and TRBJ1-1; TRBD1 might be the D (6 bases). TRBV5-3 is an ORF; its function is uncertain. The V gene lost 3 bases and the J gene lost 3 bases, with 18 bases spanning the gap. CDR3 size: 16 residues. CDR3 DNA: TGTGCCAGAAGCTCCCGCAGGGGTGGCAGGGACACTGAAGCTTTCTTT. Protein: CARSSRRGGRDTEAFF.

The J gene is TRBJ2-2, the V gene TRBV12-5; tentative D call: TRBD1 (5 bases). Trimming cost V 2 bases and J 3 bases, with 10 bases left between them. CDR3 length: 15 residues. Germline CDR1 reads LGHNT; CDR2 reads FRNRAP. The CDR3 spells CASGLRQGDTGELFF. CDR3 coding DNA: TGTGCTAGTGGTTTGCGGCAGGGTGACACCGGGGAGCTGTTTTTT. Supplemented by reference TRBV12-5 and TRBJ2-2, the full variable domain reads DARVTQTPRHKVTEMGQEVTMRCQPILGHNTVFWYRQTMMQGLELLAYFRNRAPLDDSGMPKDRFSAEMPDATLATLKIQPSEPRDSAVYFCASGLRQGDTGELFFGEGSRLTVL.

The table lists this clone with a count of one. The chain joins TRBV7-8 to TRBJ2-7; D is unclear. CDR3 length: 14 residues. In germline, CDR1 is SGHVS, CDR2 FQNEAQ. The germline V and J ends were trimmed by 4 bases and 1 base, with 11 bases remaining between them. The CDR3 loop is CASSSLTASYEQYF. Written as DNA, the CDR3 is TGTGCCAGCAGCTCCTTGACTGCATCCTACGAGCAGTACTTC.

This clone was seen many times. The chain is built from TRBV2 and TRBJ1-1; no firm D call. The CDR3 contains 11 residues. Trimming took 7 bases from V and 1 from J, leaving 4 bases between them. CDR1 is SNHLY and CDR2 is FYNNEI in the germline V gene. This CDR3 reads CASMANTEAFF. Here the CDR3 DNA reads TGTGCCAGCATGGCGAACACTGAAGCTTTCTTT.

This clone has just a few counts. The chain combines TRBV11-2 with TRBJ2-7; 10 nucleotides agree with TRBD2. Per germline, CDR1 SGHAT and CDR2 FQNNGV. The CDR3 is 15 amino acids. Trimming took 4 bases from V and 5 from J; bases not matched to a gene: 8. CDR3 nucleotides: TGTGCCAGCAGCTCCCAGAGCGGGGGGGGTCACGAGCAGTACTTC. Translated, it gives CASSSQSGGGHEQYF. Complete variable domain (other parts from reference TRBV11-2 and TRBJ2-7): EAGVAQSPRYKIIEKRQSVAFWCNPISGHATLYWYQQILGQGPKLLIQFQNNGVVDDSQLPKDRFSAERLKGVDSTLKIQPAKLEDSAVYLCASSSQSGGGHEQYFGPGTRLTVT.

V and J are TRBV2 and TRBJ2-7; 9 bases are shared with TRBD1. Germline loops: CDR1 SNHLY, CDR2 FYNNEI. This CDR3 has 16 amino acids. With V trimmed by 6 bases and J by 1 base, 10 bases remained unmatched. The CDR3 sequence: CASRIIPGTGSYEQYF. DNA of the CDR3: TGTGCCAGCAGGATCATCCCCGGGACAGGGTCCTACGAGCAGTACTTC.

The chain has TRBV6-4 and TRBJ1-2, with 7 bases aligning to TRBD1. The V segment lost 3 bases and the J segment 5 bases; nucleotides outside the gene matches: 9. This CDR3 has 15 amino acids. The germline V gene has CDR1 MRHNA and CDR2 SNTAGT. Here the CDR3 DNA reads TGTGCCAGCAGTGAACAACCGGGACAGCTATATGGCTACACCTTC. Translating gives CASSEQPGQLYGYTF.

The rearrangement joins TRBV10-3 to TRBJ1-2; 9 bases map to TRBD1. The CDR3 runs to 15 residues. The J segment lost 6 bases and the V segment lost 6 bases, leaving 11 bases of the junction unmatched. Germline V gives CDR1 ENHRY, CDR2 SYGVKD. Written as DNA, the CDR3 is TGTGCCATCAGATTTAACCGACAGGGGGGGAATGGCTACACCTTC. It translates to CAIRFNRQGGNGYTF.

The chain links TRBV11-2 to TRBJ2-7; 7 nucleotides match TRBD1. CDR3 length equals 18 residues. Per germline, CDR1 SGHAT and CDR2 FQNNGV. The junction had 18 bases not matched to a gene; V was cut back by 1 base and J by 6 bases. This CDR3 reads CASSLGFSQGIPPLEQYF. The CDR3 coding sequence is TGTGCCAGCAGCTTAGGTTTCTCACAGGGGATCCCCCCTCTCGAGCAGTACTTC.

This clone was seen a single time. The V call is TRBV6-5, the J call TRBJ2-1; 11 bases match TRBD2. V shed 6 bases and J 3 bases; nucleotides not matched to a gene: 4. Germline V gene sequence: CDR1 MNHEY, CDR2 SVGAGI. The CDR3 length is 15 residues. The CDR3: CASRIGLAGYNEQFF. The CDR3 DNA is TGTGCCAGCAGAATCGGACTAGCGGGCTACAATGAGCAGTTCTTC.

As regards this clone: At the DNA level, this CDR3 is encoded by other sequences in the same sample as well. This chain joins TRBV7-2 and TRBJ2-7, with D tentatively TRBD2 (6 bases). The V gene's germline CDR1 is SGHTA and CDR2 FQGNSA. V dropped 3 bases and J dropped 0 bases, with 9 bases sitting between them. CDR3 length: 14 residues. The CDR3 coding sequence is TGTGCCAGCAGCTTTGGGACTCTCTCCTACGAGCAGTACTTC. As protein: CASSFGTLSYEQYF.

The genes are TRBV10-3 and TRBJ1-1; D is unresolved. Germline lookup yields CDR1 ENHRY and CDR2 SYGVKD. Trimming left V 9 bases short and J 0 bases short, with 11 bases between. CDR3 size: 13 residues. The DNA of the CDR3 is TGTGCCATACGGAGAGACCTGAACACTGAAGCTTTCTTT. Translated: CAIRRDLNTEAFF.

The chain joins TRBV28 to TRBJ1-6, with unresolved D. The CDR3 spans 15 residues. The V gene's germline CDR1 is MDHEN and CDR2 SYDVKM. V was trimmed by 0 bases and J by 6 bases, leaving 9 bases between them. Written as DNA, the CDR3 is TGTGCCAGCAGTTTATGGGGCGGACCTAATTCACCCCTCCACTTT. Translating gives CASSLWGGPNSPLHF.

V gene TRBV13 combines with J gene TRBJ2-7; no definite D call. Germline lookup yields CDR1 PRHDT and CDR2 FYEKMQ (reference sequence). The CDR3 is made up of 15 amino acids. V was cut by 3 bases and J by 3 bases, with 15 bases left in between. This CDR3 is CASSFQARPSYEQYF. The CDR3 DNA follows: TGTGCCAGCAGCTTCCAAGCACGTCCTAGCTACGAGCAGTACTTC.

As regards this clone: Other DNA sequences in this specimen translate into the identical CDR3. The J gene is TRBJ2-7, the V gene TRBV6-5; 8 positions match TRBD2. Germline loops: CDR1 MNHEY, CDR2 SVGAGI. The length of the CDR3 is 15 residues. The V segment lost 0 bases and the J segment 0 bases; nucleotides outside the gene matches: 1. Written as DNA, the CDR3 is TGTGCCAGCAGTTACTCCGGGGGGGGCTCCTACGAGCAGTACTTC. Translated, it gives CASSYSGGGSYEQYF.

The rearrangement uses TRBV30 and TRBJ1-2, with D perhaps matching TRBD1 (6 bases). The germline gives CDR1 GTSNPN, CDR2 SVGIG (reference sequence). Trimming shortened V by 0 bases and J by 9 bases, and 14 bases separated the two germline ends. The CDR3 has 13 residues. CDR3 region: CAWSVRTDGRYTF. The CDR3 DNA reads as TGTGCCTGGAGTGTAAGGACAGACGGTCGCTACACCTTC.

The rearrangement uses TRBV29-1 and TRBJ2-5; D is ambiguous. Germline lookup yields CDR1 SQVTM and CDR2 ANQGSEA. CDR3 length: 14 residues. V lost 1 base and J 4 bases, leaving 13 bases between the germline ends. CDR3 region: CSVEGASWTETQYF. The CDR3 DNA is TGCAGCGTTGAAGGGGCCTCTTGGACAGAGACCCAGTACTTC.

The CDR3 protein is CASSMGLAGGRNTGELFF. The CDR3, as DNA: TGTGCCAGCAGTATGGGACTAGCGGGGGGACGGAACACCGGGGAGCTGTTTTTT. The chain uses TRBV5-6 and TRBJ2-2, with 15 bases aligning to TRBD2. Germline V CDR1 and CDR2: SGHDT, YYEEEE. The CDR3 totals 18 residues. Trimming cost V 5 bases and J 1 base; bases outside gene matches: 6. The variable domain in full, completed from reference TRBV5-6 and TRBJ2-2, reads DAGVTQSPTHLIKTRGQQVTLRCSPKSGHDTVSWYQQALGQGPQFIFQYYEEEERQRGNFPDRFSGHQFPNYSSELNVNALLLGDSALYLCASSMGLAGGRNTGELFFGEGSRLTVL.

The CDR3 here is CASTPDLGNTGELFF. CDR3 sequence (DNA): TGTGCCAGCACCCCGGACTTGGGGAACACCGGGGAGCTGTTTTTT. The chain links TRBV5-4 to TRBJ2-2; maybe TRBD2 (5 bases). V lost 6 bases and J 1 base, leaving 13 bases between the germline ends. The CDR3 has 15 residues. The germline V gene has CDR1 SGHNT and CDR2 YYREEE (reference sequence).

This clone was counted once. The rearrangement joins TRBV10-3 to TRBJ2-3; 9 bases agree with TRBD1. The trim removed 9 bases at V and 4 bases at J, leaving 8 bases unmatched. The CDR3 extends over 14 amino acids. Germline V gene sequence: CDR1 ENHRY, CDR2 SYGVKD. For the CDR3, the DNA is TGTGCCATAGGGTTGACAGGGGGAGCAGATACGCAGTATTTT. Its translation is CAIGLTGGADTQYF.

The V call is TRBV7-2, the J call TRBJ2-1, with unresolved D. V was cut by 5 bases and J by 0 bases, with 11 bases left in between. CDR1 and CDR2 (germline): SGHTA, FQGNSA. CDR3 length: 15 residues. CDR3 coding DNA: TGTGCCAGCAGCCAGAGGCGAGGCTCCTACAATGAGCAGTTCTTC. The encoded protein is CASSQRRGSYNEQFF.

Turning to this clone: The same CDR3 also results from other DNA sequences found in this sample. The genes are TRBV5-1 and TRBJ2-5; D is undetermined. The CDR3 is made up of 14 amino acids. The V and J ends lost 0 bases and 1 base respectively, with 7 bases between them. Germline assignment: CDR1 SGHRS and CDR2 YFSETQ. DNA of the CDR3: TGCGCCAGCAGCTTGGACAGTTCCCAAGAGACCCAGTACTTC. Protein product: CASSLDSSQETQYF.

This clone has a single count. A read error is possible here, since a much larger clone lies one base away. The gene calls are TRBV6-5 and TRBJ1-2; 7 bases align to TRBD1. CDR3 length: 11 residues. CDR1 is MNHEY, CDR2 SVGAGI, per germline. V shed 8 bases and J 8 bases; nucleotides not matched to a gene: 5. The DNA for the CDR3 is TGTGCCAGCGGGCGACAGGGAGGCTACACCTTC. It encodes CASGRQGGYTF.

V and J are TRBV6-1 and TRBJ1-1; no firm D call. Trimming stripped 3 bases from V and 9 bases from J, with 14 bases between. The CDR3 runs 13 residues. CDR1 and CDR2 (germline): MNHNS, SASEGT. CDR3 nucleotide sequence: TGTGCCAGCAGTGATCGAGCTCCCCTAAAAGCTTTCTTT. This translates into CASSDRAPLKAFF.

V usage is TRBV2 and J usage is TRBJ1-1; 8 bases are shared with TRBD1. Looked up from germline, CDR1 is SNHLY and CDR2 is FYNNEI. This CDR3 comprises 13 residues. Unmatched junction bases numbered 11, after V lost 6 bases and J lost 11 bases. The DNA of the CDR3 is TGTGCCAGCAGCGTAGCTGCGACAGGGGAGGCTTTCTTT. Translated, it gives CASSVAATGEAFF. The full variable domain, with the rest looked up from reference TRBV2 and TRBJ1-1, is EPEVTQTPSHQVTQMGQEVILRCVPISNHLYFYWYRQILGQKVEFLVSFYNNEISEKSEIFDDQFSVERPDGSNFTLKIRSTKLEDSAMYFCASSVAATGEAFFGQGTRLTVV.

The chain combines TRBV18 with TRBJ1-2, with 7 bases lining up with TRBD1. The CDR3 sequence is 15 residues long. Trimming took 2 bases from V and 4 from J; bases not matched to a gene: 7. CDR1 and CDR2 (germline): KGHSH, LQKENI. The CDR3 bases are TGTGCCAGCTCACCAGCCCGGGACAGAGGCTATGGCTACACCTTC. Its protein product is CASSPARDRGYGYTF.

This clone was seen only once. In nucleotides, the CDR3 is TGCGCCAGCAGCTTGGGGGGCACTTCCTACAATGAGCAGTTCTTC. As protein: CASSLGGTSYNEQFF. This chain joins TRBV5-1 and TRBJ2-1; D possibly corresponds to TRBD1 (5 bases). Germline V gene data show CDR1 as SGHRS and CDR2 as YFSETQ. Between the trimmed V and J ends, which lost 0 bases and 1 base, there was a span of 8 bases. There are 15 residues in the CDR3.

The V call is TRBV28, the J call TRBJ2-1; D remains ambiguous. CDR3 length equals 13 residues. V gave up 1 base and J gave up 15 bases, with 16 bases separating them. Looked up from germline, CDR1 is MDHEN and CDR2 is SYDVKM. The DNA for the CDR3 is TGTGCCAGCAGTTTATCAGCCCTCCGGGCTGCGTTCTTC. Translation: CASSLSALRAAFF.

The J gene is TRBJ1-2, the V gene TRBV5-4; 10 bases align to TRBD1. V dropped 4 bases and J dropped 7; count of bases not matched to a gene: 7. CDR1 is SGHNT, CDR2 YYREEE, per germline (reference sequence). The CDR3 is 14 amino acids. The CDR3 loop is CASSAGQGTGGYTF. CDR3 DNA sequence: TGTGCCAGCAGCGCGGGACAGGGGACGGGTGGCTACACCTTC. The full variable domain, in which reference TRBV5-4 and TRBJ1-2 provide the parts outside the CDR3, is ETGVTQSPTHLIKTRGQQVTLRCSSQSGHNTVSWYQQALGQGPQFIFQYYREEENGRGNFPPRFSGLQFPNYSSELNVNALELDDSALYLCASSAGQGTGGYTFGSGTRLTVV.

The chain carries TRBV7-2 and TRBJ2-7; 7 nucleotides align to TRBD2. CDR1 and CDR2 from the germline V gene are SGHTA and FQGNSA. The CDR3 covers 16 residues. Trimming cost V 1 base and J 7 bases; bases outside gene matches: 13. For the CDR3, the DNA is TGTGCCAGCAGCTTAGTTGATATCGGGGAGGGCTGGGAGCAGTACTTC. Amino acids: CASSLVDIGEGWEQYF.

The V and J genes are TRBV7-8 and TRBJ2-7, with a weak D call TRBD1 (5 bases). V was clipped by 5 bases and J by 2 bases, with 10 bases between them. Germline lookup yields CDR1 SGHVS and CDR2 FQNEAQ. This CDR3 contains 13 residues. CDR3 region: CASSQDTTYEQYF. CDR3 coding DNA: TGTGCCAGCAGCCAGGACACCACCTACGAGCAGTACTTC.

Remarks on this clone: The junction departs from germline at one end; a sequencing error may be responsible. The chain carries TRBV7-7 and TRBJ2-2, with a tentative D call TRBD1 (6 bases). This CDR3 has 16 residues. In germline, CDR1 is SSHAT, CDR2 FNYEAQ (reference sequence). In DNA, the CDR3 is TGTGCTAGCAGCGCCACGACAGGCAGTCTCCCCGGGGAGCTGTTTTTT. As protein: CASSATTGSLPGELFF.